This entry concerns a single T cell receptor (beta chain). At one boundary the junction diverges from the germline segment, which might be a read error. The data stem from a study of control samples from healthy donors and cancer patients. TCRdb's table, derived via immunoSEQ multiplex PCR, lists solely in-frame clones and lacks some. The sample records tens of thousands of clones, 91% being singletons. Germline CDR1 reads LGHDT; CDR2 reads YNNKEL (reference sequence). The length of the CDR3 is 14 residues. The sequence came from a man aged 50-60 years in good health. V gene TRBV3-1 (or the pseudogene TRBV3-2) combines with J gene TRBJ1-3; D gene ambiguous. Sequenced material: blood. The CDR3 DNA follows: TGTGCCGGCAGCCTACGGGCGGCGGGAAACACCATATATTTT. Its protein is CAGSLRAAGNTIYF.